The rows below give T cell receptor beta chains drawn from one sample of a study of shared clonotypes between healthy human individuals. The table came from immunoSEQ multiplex PCR; TCRdb's copy has only in-frame clones and leaves some out. The data contain 700,000 or so clones, 55% to 75% of them seen just once; the ten biggest clones take up about 1.8%. The sample was memory CD4+ T cells sorted from blood. The receptors were gathered from a woman in her twenties or thirties in good health. Each CDR3 is given with its conserved first and last residue. A D gene is named only where the DNA matches it firmly. Clone size appears in some rows only: once, few, many, or a class for an expanded clone.

size	J	V	D	CDR3	DNA
NA	TRBJ1-2	TRBV7-9	TRBD1	CASSVGQGAYGYTF	TGTGCCAGCAGCGTGGGACAGGGGGCGTATGGCTACACCTTC
NA	TRBJ2-7	TRBV28	TRBD1	CASSPWTGDYEQYF	TGTGCCAGCAGCCCCTGGACAGGGGACTACGAGCAGTACTTC
NA	TRBJ2-7	TRBV28	NA	CASRPARIIYEQYF	TGTGCCAGCAGACCCGCCCGAATCATCTACGAGCAGTACTTC
NA	TRBJ2-1	TRBV19	TRBD2	CASSGGTSGSTSREQFF	TGTGCCAGTAGTGGGGGGACTAGCGGGAGTACTTCGCGGGAGCAGTTCTTC
NA	TRBJ1-3	TRBV14	NA	CASSLQSFSGNTIYF	TGTGCCAGCAGCCTTCAGTCCTTCTCTGGAAACACCATATATTTT
few	TRBJ1-1	TRBV7-9	NA	CASSLADGRAFF	TGTGCCAGCAGCCTAGCGGACGGCAGAGCTTTCTTT
NA	TRBJ2-1	TRBV19	NA	CASRMAGSDNEQFF	TGTGCCAGTAGGATGGCAGGGTCTGACAATGAGCAGTTCTTC
NA	TRBJ2-7	TRBV20-1	NA	CSASGSYEQYF	TGCAGTGCTAGTGGATCCTACGAGCAGTACTTC
NA	TRBJ2-6	TRBV19	NA	CASSEDSYSGANVLTF	TGTGCCAGTAGTGAGGACTCCTACTCTGGGGCCAACGTCCTGACTTTC
NA	TRBJ2-4	TRBV6-1	TRBD1	CASKGQVGSKNIQYF	TGTGCCAGCAAAGGACAGGTCGGATCCAAAAACATTCAGTACTTC
NA	TRBJ1-2	TRBV6-1	NA	CASSEGHSANYGYTF	TGTGCCAGCAGTGAGGGTCACTCCGCCAACTATGGCTACACCTTC
NA	TRBJ2-3	TRBV27	NA	CASSFTGADTQYF	TGTGCCAGCAGTTTCACGGGTGCAGATACGCAGTATTTT
NA	TRBJ2-1	TRBV19	NA	CASSIVAAKLSSSYNEQFF	TGTGCCAGTAGTATTGTAGCTGCCAAACTAAGTAGCTCCTACAATGAGCAGTTCTTC
NA	TRBJ1-5	TRBV6-1	NA	CASSESWRADVNQPQHF	TGTGCCAGCAGTGAATCATGGAGGGCAGACGTTAATCAGCCCCAGCATTTT
NA	TRBJ2-5	TRBV13	NA	CASSSSGRQETQYF	TGTGCCAGCAGCTCCTCAGGGCGCCAAGAGACCCAGTACTTC
NA	TRBJ2-7	TRBV28	NA	CASSLDAPSPTYEQYF	TGTGCCAGCAGTTTAGACGCCCCCAGTCCTACCTACGAGCAGTACTTC
NA	TRBJ2-2	TRBV6-5	NA	CASSYSAGGWTGELFF	TGTGCCAGCAGTTACTCAGCTGGGGGCTGGACCGGGGAGCTGTTTTTT
NA	TRBJ2-7	TRBV27	NA	CASSWSAKSEQYF	TGTGCCAGCAGCTGGTCTGCTAAATCCGAGCAGTACTTC
few	TRBJ2-3	TRBV14	NA	CASSQDLHTQYF	TGTGCCAGCAGCCAAGACCTCCATACGCAGTATTTT
NA	TRBJ1-1	TRBV7-9	NA	CASGRGDTEAFF	TGTGCCAGCGGTCGGGGGGACACTGAAGCTTTCTTT
NA	TRBJ1-2	TRBV5-6	NA	CASSWGVDGYTF	TGTGCCAGCAGCTGGGGGGTGGATGGCTACACCTTC
NA	TRBJ1-2	TRBV5-1	NA	CASSLVADEGYTF	TGCGCCAGCAGCTTGGTAGCCGACGAGGGCTACACCTTC
few	TRBJ1-4	TRBV27	NA	CASSLNWGIGEKLFF	TGTGCCAGCAGTTTAAATTGGGGGATCGGTGAAAAACTGTTTTTT
NA	TRBJ1-5	TRBV28	NA	CASQTGTVNQPQHF	TGTGCCAGTCAAACCGGGACGGTCAATCAGCCCCAGCATTTT
many	TRBJ2-7	TRBV6-5	NA	CASSRDPDYEQYF	TGTGCCAGCAGCCGGGACCCAGACTACGAGCAGTACTTC
NA	TRBJ2-1	TRBV5-1	TRBD1	CASAGQGVLDEQFF	TGCGCCAGCGCCGGACAGGGGGTACTCGATGAGCAGTTCTTC
NA	TRBJ2-6	TRBV28	NA	CASSFRGSGANVLTF	TGTGCCAGCAGTTTTCGTGGCTCTGGGGCCAACGTCCTGACTTTC
NA	TRBJ1-4	TRBV18	NA	CASSPGDPLFF	TGTGCCAGCTCACCAGGGGACCCACTGTTTTTT
NA	TRBJ2-2	TRBV4-1	TRBD1	CASSQDIQGASNTGELFF	TGCGCCAGCAGCCAAGATATCCAGGGGGCCTCGAACACCGGGGAGCTGTTTTTT
once	TRBJ1-2	TRBV5-1	TRBD1	CASSLGDRVSINYGYTF	TGCGCCAGCAGCTTGGGGGACAGGGTGTCAATAAACTATGGCTACACCTTC
NA	TRBJ2-2	TRBV5-1	NA	CASYTGTNTGELFF	TGCGCCAGCTATACAGGAACGAACACCGGGGAGCTGTTTTTT
NA	TRBJ1-4	TRBV28	NA	CASSLLGFDTNEKLFF	TGTGCCAGCAGTTTATTGGGGTTTGATACTAATGAAAAACTGTTTTTT
NA	TRBJ1-4	TRBV18	NA	CASSPFPRGSNEKLFF	TGTGCCAGCTCACCTTTTCCGAGGGGATCTAATGAAAAACTGTTTTTT
NA	TRBJ2-7	TRBV5-1	TRBD1	CASSLGQISVEQYF	TGCGCCAGCAGCCTGGGACAGATATCGGTCGAGCAGTACTTC
NA	TRBJ2-5	TRBV28	TRBD1	CASRTGTGDTYSQAETQYF	TGTGCCAGCAGGACCGGGACAGGGGATACTTATAGTCAGGCTGAGACCCAGTACTTC
once	TRBJ2-7	TRBV29-1	NA	CSVVRVGGPAGEQYF	TGCAGCGTTGTCCGGGTTGGGGGGCCGGCGGGAGAGCAGTACTTC
NA	TRBJ1-2	TRBV9	NA	CASSVGDRSNYGYTF	TGTGCCAGCAGCGTAGGTGACAGAAGCAACTATGGCTACACCTTC
once	TRBJ2-5	TRBV19	TRBD1	CASRSPGTGGAETQYF	TGTGCCAGTAGAAGTCCCGGGACAGGGGGCGCAGAGACCCAGTACTTC
NA	TRBJ2-1	TRBV5-1	NA	CASSLGATYNEQFF	TGCGCCAGCAGCTTGGGGGCTACTTACAATGAGCAGTTCTTC
few	TRBJ1-6	TRBV25-1	NA	CASSLPSYNSPLHF	TGTGCCAGCAGTCTCCCATCCTATAATTCACCCCTCCACTTT
NA	TRBJ2-3	TRBV25-1	TRBD2	CASSDRLAGVPDTQYF	TGTGCCAGCAGTGACAGGTTGGCGGGAGTGCCAGATACGCAGTATTTT
many	TRBJ2-5	TRBV19	NA	CASSIAPPQYF	TGTGCCAGTAGTATAGCCCCCCCCCAGTACTTC
NA	TRBJ2-3	TRBV27	TRBD2	CASSRTSGRLSTDTQYF	TGTGCCAGCAGTCGGACTAGCGGGAGGCTTAGCACAGATACGCAGTATTTT
NA	TRBJ1-5	TRBV19	NA	CASSPYSNQPQHF	TGTGCCAGTAGTCCATATAGCAATCAGCCCCAGCATTTT
NA	TRBJ1-5	TRBV6-1	TRBD1	CASATGQLNQPQHF	TGTGCCAGCGCAACGGGACAGCTCAATCAGCCCCAGCATTTT
NA	TRBJ2-1	TRBV7-2	NA	CASSPQDGTEQFF	TGTGCCAGCAGCCCTCAGGACGGGACCGAGCAGTTCTTC
once	TRBJ2-3	TRBV1	NA	CTSSHPQGGGRVPDTQYF	TGCACCAGCAGCCACCCCCAAGGAGGCGGGAGGGTCCCAGATACGCAGTATTTT
NA	TRBJ2-1	TRBV28	TRBD1	CASSLWGQSLYNEQFF	TGTGCCAGCAGTTTATGGGGACAGTCGCTATACAATGAGCAGTTCTTC
NA	TRBJ2-5	TRBV30	NA	CACRDYPETQYF	TGTGCCTGCAGGGATTACCCAGAGACCCAGTACTTC